This TCR beta chain was retrieved from a study of human T cells and chemical hapten exposure (dated by TCRdb to the early 2020s). About the full investigation: For sensitization, 2% DPC in acetone was applied to a 2 cm by 2 cm area of upper inner arm skin. Patients additionally received weekly therapeutic DPC doses to the scalp throughout the approximately 25-week study period. Patch testing was done on the upper back using Finn chambers containing 0.01% DPC, and results were scored after 6 days according to International Contact Dermatitis Research Group standards. Alopecia areata with under or over 50% scalp involvement, alopecia totalis and alopecia universalis were represented in the patient cohort, which was mostly female. The libraries were sequenced as a pool, and the TCR yield per sample differed mostly because of small variations in library volumes within the pool. In alopecia patients, the study followed how the peripheral blood TCR repertoire changed in vivo over primary and secondary sensitization to diphenylcyclopropenone (DPC), a hapten. Blood was sampled from patients pre-sensitization (week 0) and at 2, 6 and about 24 weeks after DPC sensitization. For TCR sequencing, blood came from some 31 alopecia patients at anywhere from one to four time points (pre-sensitization, 2, 6 and 24 weeks). Beyond this particular receptor, the publication reports: All patients had alopecia, a presumed autoimmune disease, so their immune response might differ from that of healthy individuals. Significantly more large CDR3 similarity clusters were formed by expanded TCRs than by pre-sensitization or healthy control sets, consistent with antigen-driven responses. Repeated subsampling changed both the strength of the expansion versus patch-test correlation and the threshold at which the correlation became significant. The number of PT1 expanded TCRs positively correlated with patch test score, significant at thresholds 8, 16 and 32 but not 4. DPC sensitization did not change how many TCRs were above 1 in 1000 frequency, and no evidence was found of alterations in global repertoire structure.

The library was obtained by RACE. Reads for this sample came from a NextSeq 500. Library preparation attached unique molecular identifiers to individual cDNA molecules for quantitative, reproducible TCR counting. For every blood RNA sample, sequencing covered both the TCR alpha and TCR beta chains. The published analysis was carried out like this. A median of around 100,000 TCRs per sample was observed, with a range of roughly 20,000 to 750,000. The Decombinator software suite was used to annotate V, J and CDR3 in the TCR reads. To make PS versus PT1 abundance plots, every sample was subsampled to the same number of TCRs (28,000). TCRs were defined as expanded if absent before sensitization and observed at least eight times at the 2-week time point. TCRdb applied fastp at Q25 and MiXCR to the public reads, then kept only in-frame beta chains. Each entry merges the rows of one CDR3 protein and shows their most common DNA and genes. The V and J calls and clone size come from TCRdb's table, not from the authors' own analysis. A total of about 84,000 distinct CDR3 sequences appear in this sample, about 10% of them only once. Approximately 5% of the sample goes to the ten largest clones.

The time point tag for this specimen amounts to: patch test 2, 6 weeks after DPC sensitization. Taken with the paper, the label for treatment or condition translates to: therapeutic diphenylcyclopropenone sensitization with weekly scalp DPC. At each patch-test visit, blood was drawn before the patch test was applied. Patients were eligible if aged 18 to 70, diagnosed with alopecia and judged suitable for DPC therapy, and pregnant patients were excluded. Total RNA was extracted from unfractionated whole blood collected in Tempus Blood RNA tubes. The CDR3, from cysteine to phenylalanine, totals 12 residues. The CDR3 DNA has 36 bases and is translated from base 1. For this chain, trimming is 5 bases at the V end and 6 bases at the J end, and the number of junction bases without a gene match is 5. The CDR1 and CDR2 encoded by the germline V gene (reference sequence) are DFQATT and SNEGSKA. This clonotype was found many times. Its antigen has not been determined. No much larger clonotype is one base removed from it; base qualities were not supplied.

The V and J genes are TRBV20-1 and TRBJ1-1, with 8 middle bases fitting TRBD1. The sequenced sample was whole blood, obtained in connection with sensitization to the hapten diphenylcyclopropenone (DPC). This TCR was sampled from a woman aged 45-60 years with alopecia areata. Some clones in this sample may be carry-over from other donors' samples. The CDR3 region reads CSALWDRPEAFF. The nucleotide sequence reads as follows: TGCAGTGCTCTATGGGACAGGCCTGAAGCTTTCTTT.